The next 5 T cell receptor beta chains were all read from a single sample in a study of T cells in Graves' hyperthyroidism and ophthalmopathy. Amplification targeted TCR beta CDR3 regions from RNA transcripts. The HTBI primer set was used in a first-round RT-PCR of the TCR CDR3. A single record per CDR3 protein comes from TCRdb applying MiXCR to the multiplex PCR reads. The table lists 650,000 to 850,000 distinct CDR3 sequences, roughly 20% of them singletons, with roughly 17% in the top ten. The sample was blood. The source is a woman between 45 and 60 years old with Graves' hyperthyroidism that later progressed to Graves' ophthalmopathy.

This clonotype has more than one count but fewer than ten. The chain employs TRBV9 and TRBJ2-1; TRBD2 matches at 7 bases. V lost 7 bases to trimming and J lost 8 bases; unmatched junction nucleotides: 18. Per germline, CDR1 SGDLS and CDR2 YYNGEE. The CDR3 totals 16 residues. This chain's CDR3 is CASSRRWPGGRDEQFF. The CDR3 nucleotides are TGTGCCAGCTCCCGTCGGTGGCCCGGGGGGAGGGATGAGCAGTTCTTC.

This chain links TRBV6-2 or TRBV6-3 with TRBJ1-5; possibly TRBD1 for D (6 bases). The CDR3 loop spans 16 amino acids. CDR1 MNHEY and CDR2 SVGEGT come from the germline V gene. V was pared by 6 bases and J by 0 bases, with 15 bases between. CDR3 region: CASRKRQDYSNQPQHF. CDR3 nucleotides: TGTGCCAGCAGGAAGAGACAGGATTATAGCAATCAGCCCCAGCATTTT.

This clonotype was recorded many times. This chain links TRBV6-1 with TRBJ1-5; 7 bases line up with TRBD1. The junction had 7 bases not matched to a gene; V was cut back by 11 bases and J by 0 bases. This CDR3 spans 14 amino acids. In germline, CDR1 is MNHNS, CDR2 SASEGT. CDR3 region: CAVQQGLSNQPQHF. Written as DNA, the CDR3 is TGTGCCGTCCAACAGGGGCTTAGCAATCAGCCCCAGCATTTT.

The chain uses TRBV3-1 and TRBJ2-1, with 14 bases that match TRBD2. Germline V gene sequence: CDR1 LGHDT, CDR2 YNNKEL (reference sequence). There are 15 residues in the CDR3. Trimming took 8 bases from V and 10 from J; bases not matched to a gene: 10. The CDR3 DNA sequence: TGTGCCAGCGGACTAGCGGGGGGCCCTTCGAAAGAGCAGTTCTTC. It specifies CASGLAGGPSKEQFF.

The sample holds one count of this clonotype. The chain employs TRBV24-1 and TRBJ2-1; 12 nucleotides line up with TRBD2. Germline values: CDR1 KGHDR, CDR2 SFDVKD. J lost 4 bases, V lost 9 bases, and 6 bases had no gene match. CDR3 length equals 15 residues. This CDR3 reads CATRRTSGEYNEQFF. The CDR3 bases are TGTGCCACCCGACGGACTAGCGGGGAATACAATGAGCAGTTCTTC.